These 28 T cell receptor beta chains were sequenced from one sample in a study of monozygotic twins with inflammatory bowel disease. Following a re-call of the 5' RACE reads, TCRdb has one entry per CDR3 protein and lacks DNA. The specimen's table records hundreds of thousands of distinct CDR3 sequences. Material for sequencing was blood. The receptors were gathered from a human donor with ulcerative colitis or Crohn's disease, or a healthy co-twin of an affected twin (not recorded which).

The rearrangement links TRBV4-3 to TRBJ1-2. This CDR3 has 17 residues. Germline V CDR1 and CDR2: LGHNA, YSLEER. This CDR3 reads CASSQERLRLPNYGYTF.

The chain is built from TRBV5-5 and TRBJ1-3; TCRdb gives TRBD1 as the D gene, but with no DNA this cannot be confirmed. The CDR3 loop spans 13 amino acids. The germline gives CDR1 SGHKS, CDR2 YYEKEE (reference sequence). The CDR3 protein is CASSNQGGNTIYF.

This rearrangement joins TRBV7-2 to TRBJ1-5; TCRdb reports TRBD1, a call that lacks DNA to check it against. There are 17 residues in the CDR3. Germline CDR1 and CDR2: SGHTA and FQGNSA. CDR3 amino acids: CASSLGWRGGAKQPQHF. Using reference TRBV7-2 and TRBJ1-5 for the parts outside the CDR3, the full variable domain is GAGVSQSPSNKVTEKGKDVELRCDPISGHTALYWYRQSLGQGLEFLIYFQGNSAPDKSGLPSDRFSAERTGGSVSTLTIQRTQQEDSAVYLCASSLGWRGGAKQPQHFGDGTRLSIL.

This rearrangement joins TRBV20-1 to TRBJ2-7; TCRdb's assignment of TRBD2 cannot be checked, as there is no DNA. This CDR3 region has 12 residues. The germline CDR1 and CDR2 sequences are DFQATT and SNEGSKA (reference sequence). CDR3 region: CSAKRLKDGQYF.

This chain connects TRBV3-1 to TRBJ1-5; TCRdb returns TRBD1, unconfirmable since there is no DNA. This CDR3 region has 15 residues. Germline V CDR1 and CDR2: LGHDT, YNNKEL (reference sequence). CDR3 sequence: CASSQDRRRGQPQHF.

The chain combines TRBV4-3 with TRBJ2-1; the TRBD1 assignment by TCRdb is unverifiable without DNA. The CDR3 has 15 residues. The germline CDR1 and CDR2 sequences are LGHNA and YSLEER. The CDR3 sequence: CASSQGTGGFNEQFF.

The chain has TRBV5-1 and TRBJ2-1; TCRdb indicates TRBD2, and absent DNA this call remains unverified. CDR1 is SGHRS, CDR2 YFSETQ, per germline. This CDR3 region has 16 residues. This CDR3 is CASSSSGMSSYNEQFF.

The rearrangement links TRBV18 to TRBJ2-1; TCRdb outputs TRBD2, but without DNA this stays unchecked. This CDR3 contains 15 residues. The V gene's germline CDR1 is KGHSH and CDR2 LQKENI. CDR3 protein: CASSPALAGPNEQFF.

CDR3 loop: CASSSWDFRTDTQYF. The chain uses TRBV5-1 and TRBJ2-3; TCRdb outputs TRBD2, but without DNA this stays unchecked. Germline V gene sequence: CDR1 SGHRS, CDR2 YFSETQ. The CDR3 consists of 15 residues.

This chain links TRBV14 with TRBJ1-4; checking the TCRdb D call of TRBD1 is not possible without DNA. The CDR3 totals 17 residues. Germline V gene data show CDR1 as SGHDN and CDR2 as FVKESK. CDR3 loop: CASSHPHQGGPNEKLFF.

V usage is TRBV7-2 and J usage is TRBJ2-7; the D gene TCRdb calls, TRBD2, cannot be checked with no DNA. The CDR3 contains 14 residues. The germline gives CDR1 SGHTA, CDR2 FQGNSA. The chain's CDR3 is CASSLRVGEYEQYF.

This chain links TRBV3-1 with TRBJ1-1; TCRdb's assignment of TRBD1 cannot be checked, as there is no DNA. Germline CDR1 LGHDT, CDR2 YNNKEL (reference sequence). The CDR3 covers 14 residues. The CDR3 sequence: CASRPKGRFTEAFF.

CDR3 region: CASSLEDGVRAAQDF. The chain has TRBV5-1 and TRBJ2-7. Germline V gene data show CDR1 as SGHRS and CDR2 as YFSETQ. The CDR3 is 15 residues long.

The V and J genes are TRBV12-3 or TRBV12-4 and TRBJ2-3; TCRdb designates TRBD1, a call that cannot be tested without DNA. The CDR3 contains 15 residues. The CDR3 protein is CASSSGTGGPDTQYF.

This CDR3 is CSVGGTPDQPQHF. The gene calls are TRBV29-1 and TRBJ1-5; the D call from TCRdb, TRBD1, cannot be confirmed without DNA. The CDR3 runs 13 residues. Looked up from germline, CDR1 is SQVTM and CDR2 is ANQGSEA.

The V call is TRBV20-1, the J call TRBJ1-4. The CDR3 runs to 16 residues. Germline V CDR1 and CDR2: DFQATT, SNEGSKA (reference sequence). CDR3 region: CSARGQRNYPNEKLFF.

The rearrangement joins TRBV20-1 to TRBJ1-5; TCRdb names TRBD1, which stays unverified in the absence of DNA. The CDR3 sequence is 12 residues long. The germline gives CDR1 DFQATT, CDR2 SNEGSKA (reference sequence). The CDR3 sequence is CSAGQGIQPQHF.

This CDR3 is CASSSRTGGFLGYTF. The rearrangement uses TRBV12-3 or TRBV12-4 and TRBJ1-2; the D call of TRBD1 rests on TCRdb alone, since no DNA is present to check it. The CDR3 totals 15 residues.

The gene calls are TRBV9 and TRBJ2-5; the D gene TCRdb calls, TRBD2, cannot be checked with no DNA. The CDR3 is 16 amino acids. CDR1 is SGDLS, CDR2 YYNGEE, per germline. CDR3 loop: CASSVGRDYQYETQYF.

This rearrangement joins TRBV9 to TRBJ2-5; lacking DNA, the TRBD1 call made by TCRdb goes unchecked. This CDR3 is 16 amino acids long. Germline V gene lookup returns CDR1 SGDLS and CDR2 YYNGEE. CDR3 residues: CASSVAPRDTNLGQYF.

The chain uses TRBV29-1 and TRBJ2-1. From germline, CDR1 is SQVTM and CDR2 ANQGSEA. The CDR3 runs 15 residues. The CDR3 sequence: CSEVVGGSSYNEQFF.

The chain uses TRBV20-1 and TRBJ2-1; TCRdb gives TRBD1 as the D gene, but with no DNA this cannot be confirmed. The CDR3 has 14 residues. Germline CDR1 reads DFQATT; CDR2 reads SNEGSKA (reference sequence). CDR3: CSARRSGTTNEQFF.

The chain has TRBV19 and TRBJ1-5; the TCRdb call, TRBD1, lacks DNA for checking. This CDR3 is built from 16 residues. CDR1 is LNHDA, CDR2 SQIVND, per germline (reference sequence). The CDR3 region is CASSTIQGAANQPQHF.

V gene TRBV5-6 combines with J gene TRBJ2-7; TCRdb names TRBD1, which stays unverified in the absence of DNA. The CDR3 consists of 14 residues. Germline lookup yields CDR1 SGHDT and CDR2 YYEEEE. The CDR3 sequence: CASSTYRDSYEQYF.

The chain carries TRBV10-3 and TRBJ1-4; TCRdb's D call, TRBD1, is unchecked because there is no DNA. CDR3 length: 17 residues. Germline V gene data show CDR1 as ENHRY and CDR2 as SYGVKD. CDR3 sequence: CAISERTGVRTNEKLFF.

CDR3 region: CASSLPGLAASTDTQYF. The chain recombines TRBV28 with TRBJ2-3; the TRBD2 assignment by TCRdb is unverifiable without DNA. The CDR3 consists of 17 residues. Germline-derived CDR1 and CDR2 are MDHEN and SYDVKM.

The chain joins TRBV19 to TRBJ2-1; as DNA is missing, the TRBD2 call by TCRdb cannot be tested. CDR1 and CDR2 (germline): LNHDA, SQIVND (reference sequence). The CDR3 runs to 15 residues. The CDR3 sequence is CASSLPGRYYNEQFF.

This chain joins TRBV27 and TRBJ1-2; as DNA is missing, the TRBD1 call by TCRdb cannot be tested. This CDR3 is 16 amino acids long. The germline CDR1 and CDR2 sequences are MNHEY and SMNVEV (reference sequence). CDR3: CASSLLGSGTGFGYTF.